These 20 T cell receptor beta chains came from one sample sequenced in a study of cytomegalovirus exposure and HLA in healthy donors. 13 Jbeta primers and 60 Vbeta primers were used for the PCR. Using immunoSEQ multiplex PCR, the repertoire was profiled, and TCRdb retains in-frame clones only, with some absent. The repertoire consists of 150,000 to 250,000 clones, with 65% to 90% occurring once and the leading ten covering around 2.3%. Sequencing was carried out using PBMCs. Receptors originate from a woman between 50 and 59 years old in good health and CMV-seronegative.

This clone was observed once. J is TRBJ2-1 and V is TRBV5-4; a weak D match, TRBD2 (5 bases). This CDR3 is 17 amino acids long. The germline gives CDR1 SGHNT, CDR2 YYREEE (reference sequence). V lost 4 bases, J lost 0 bases, and 17 bases lay in between. The CDR3 loop is CASSLGSRALSYNEQFF. CDR3 nucleotides: TGTGCCAGCAGCCTGGGGAGCCGAGCCCTCTCCTACAATGAGCAGTTCTTC.

The CDR3 sequence is CASSLALRGGGPRTRGYNEQFF. In DNA, the CDR3 is TGCGCCAGCAGCTTGGCCCTGCGGGGAGGAGGCCCTCGGACTAGGGGATACAATGAGCAGTTCTTC. The chain combines TRBV5-1 with TRBJ2-1; TRBD2 matches at 7 bases. V trimming: 0 bases; J trimming: 4 bases; junction bases outside the gene matches: 25. Per germline, CDR1 SGHRS and CDR2 YFSETQ. The CDR3 is 22 amino acids.

J is TRBJ2-3 and V is TRBV30; 7 bases fit TRBD1. The CDR3 spans 14 residues. Trimming cost V 2 bases and J 6 bases; bases outside gene matches: 8. Germline CDR1 reads GTSNPN; CDR2 reads SVGIG (reference sequence). CDR3 DNA sequence: TGTGCCTGGAGTTTCTCTTCACAGGGGGATACGCAGTATTTT. As protein: CAWSFSSQGDTQYF.

The rearrangement joins TRBV4-1 to TRBJ2-5, with D perhaps matching TRBD2 (6 bases). The J call is doubtful: the DNA matches TRBJ2-7 better. This CDR3 comprises 14 residues. Germline V lookup: CDR1 MGHRA, CDR2 YSYEKL. In DNA form, the CDR3 reads TGCGCCAGCAGCCTCCTGGGGGGAACCGACGAGCAGTACTTC. It encodes CASSLLGGTDEQYF.

The gene calls are TRBV11-2 and TRBJ2-5, with a tentative D call TRBD2 (5 bases). In germline, CDR1 is SGHAT, CDR2 FQNNGV. The CDR3 totals 13 residues. Trimming cost V 4 bases and J 4 bases, with 10 bases left between them. In nucleotides, the CDR3 is TGTGCCAGCAGCTCGAGGGTGCGAGAGACCCAGTACTTC. Protein product: CASSSRVRETQYF.

The J gene is TRBJ1-1, the V gene TRBV7-9; D perhaps matches TRBD1 (6 bases). The germline CDR1 and CDR2 sequences are SEHNR and FQNEAQ (reference sequence). The V end was cut by 1 base, the J end by 4 bases, with 13 bases between. The CDR3 is made up of 15 amino acids. The CDR3 nucleotides are TGTGCCAGCAGCTTAGGTACAGGGCGGGTCACTGAAGCTTTCTTT. Translated: CASSLGTGRVTEAFF.

This clone was seen a handful of times. The rearrangement links TRBV7-6 to TRBJ2-1; TRBD2 agrees at 8 bases. CDR1 is SGHVS, CDR2 FNYEAQ, per germline. This CDR3 is built from 14 residues. Trimming removed 4 bases from V and 9 bases from J; junction bases left unmatched: 8. CDR3 coding DNA: TGTGCCAGCAGCTCCCCGGCGGGAGGAAGTGAGCAGTTCTTC. Translated, it gives CASSSPAGGSEQFF. The full variable domain, in which reference TRBV7-6 and TRBJ2-1 provide the parts outside the CDR3, is GAGVSQSPRYKVTKRGQDVALRCDPISGHVSLYWYRQALGQGPEFLTYFNYEAQQDKSGLPNDRFSAERPEGSISTLTIQRTEQRDSAMYRCASSSPAGGSEQFFGPGTRLTVL.

This clone has only one observation. This chain joins TRBV2 and TRBJ2-5, with a possible D match to TRBD1 (5 bases). The CDR3 has 13 amino acids. Germline CDR1 SNHLY, CDR2 FYNNEI. V was pared by 7 bases and J by 5 bases, with 14 bases between. This CDR3 is CASTALWGETQYF. The CDR3 DNA is TGTGCCAGCACCGCCCTCTGGGGCGAGACCCAGTACTTC.

On this clone: This sample also contains other DNA sequences that code for the same CDR3. The chain uses TRBV11-3 and TRBJ1-3; no definite D call. The germline V gene has CDR1 SGHNT and CDR2 YENEEA. The CDR3 runs 15 residues. Trimming stripped 3 bases from V and 0 bases from J, with 9 bases between. The chain's CDR3 is CASSLGGSSGNTIYF. In nucleotides, the CDR3 is TGTGCCAGCAGCTTGGGAGGGAGCTCTGGAAACACCATATATTTT.

The chain is built from TRBV10-3 and TRBJ1-6; D possibly corresponds to TRBD1 (5 bases). V dropped 4 bases and J dropped 7 bases, with 17 bases sitting between them. Germline V lookup: CDR1 ENHRY, CDR2 SYGVKD. CDR3 size: 16 residues. The chain's CDR3 is CAISGATALGNSPLHF. CDR3 DNA sequence: TGTGCCATCAGTGGGGCGACAGCCCTCGGAAATTCACCCCTCCACTTT.

This clone was seen more than once but under ten times. In DNA form, the CDR3 reads TGTGCCAGCAGCTGGGGACAGGGATATTACGAGCAGTACTTC. Protein product: CASSWGQGYYEQYF. The gene calls are TRBV7-9 and TRBJ2-7, with 9 bases aligning to TRBD1. This CDR3 spans 14 amino acids. With V trimmed by 4 bases and J by 4 bases, 5 bases remained unmatched. Germline V CDR1 and CDR2: SEHNR, FQNEAQ (reference sequence).

A single count supports this clone. The rearrangement joins TRBV4-2 to TRBJ1-4; possible D gene TRBD1, 6 bases. V lost 5 bases, J lost 8 bases, and 21 bases lay in between. Germline loops: CDR1 LGHNA, CDR2 YNFKEQ. The CDR3 covers 16 residues. In DNA form, the CDR3 reads TGTGCCAGCAGCTTACACAGGGAGATGGCGGGCGAAAAACTGTTTTTT. Its translation is CASSLHREMAGEKLFF.

This clone has a single count. The CDR3 here is CASSRSGANTEAFF. The CDR3 nucleotides are TGTGCCAGCAGCCGCTCAGGGGCGAACACTGAAGCTTTCTTT. The chain joins TRBV7-2 to TRBJ1-1, with a weak D call TRBD1 (6 bases). Trimming removed 5 bases at V and 1 base at J, with 11 bases between. Per the germline V gene, CDR1 is SGHTA and CDR2 is FQGNSA. The CDR3 extends over 14 amino acids.

V gene TRBV5-4 combines with J gene TRBJ1-2, with 8 bases fitting TRBD1. This CDR3 is 17 amino acids long. Looked up from germline, CDR1 is SGHNT and CDR2 is YYREEE (reference sequence). With V trimmed by 1 base and J by 0 bases, 8 bases remained unmatched. The CDR3 region has the DNA TGTGCCAGCAGCTTGTTTGGACAGGGTCGGTCTAACTATGGCTACACCTTC. It codes for CASSLFGQGRSNYGYTF.

The chain combines TRBV5-1 with TRBJ2-1, with 14 bases that match TRBD2. Germline V lookup: CDR1 SGHRS, CDR2 YFSETQ. With V trimmed by 6 bases and J by 2 bases, 4 bases remained unmatched. This CDR3 has 16 residues. CDR3 residues: CASTGTSGSTYNEQFF. Here the CDR3 DNA reads TGCGCCAGCACCGGGACTAGCGGGAGCACCTACAATGAGCAGTTCTTC.

This sequence joins TRBV6-6 and TRBJ2-7, with D possibly matching TRBD1 (5 bases). This CDR3 is built from 13 residues. Trimming took off 5 bases at V and 4 bases at J, with 12 bases between the two ends. Germline V CDR1 and CDR2: MNHNY, SVGAGI (reference sequence). CDR3 sequence (DNA): TGTGCCAGCAGTAGGGGCGGACCATACGAGCAGTACTTC. Amino acid sequence: CASSRGGPYEQYF.

The gene calls are TRBV27 and TRBJ2-7; TRBD1 might be the D (7 bases). Germline loops: CDR1 MNHEY, CDR2 SMNVEV (reference sequence). This CDR3 is built from 13 residues. V gave up 10 bases and J gave up 0 bases, with 13 bases separating them. The DNA of the CDR3 is TGTGCCACCAGGGGGGCCCTCTCCTACGAGCAGTACTTC. This gives the protein CATRGALSYEQYF.

This rearrangement joins TRBV10-2 to TRBJ2-1; D gene unclear. CDR3 length: 12 residues. The V gene lost 5 bases and the J gene lost 5 bases, with 7 bases spanning the gap. From germline, CDR1 is WSHSY and CDR2 SAAADI. The CDR3 DNA reads TGCGCCAGCAGTCGGGTCGACAATGAGCAGTTCTTC. It is translated as CASSRVDNEQFF.

The J gene is TRBJ2-5, the V gene TRBV14, with unresolved D. The germline V and J ends were trimmed by 1 base and 3 bases, with 3 bases remaining between them. CDR3 length equals 12 residues. From germline, CDR1 is SGHDN and CDR2 FVKESK. The CDR3 DNA sequence: TGTGCCAGCAGCCAAGCTAAAGAGACCCAGTACTTC. Translation gives CASSQAKETQYF.

This chain connects TRBV14 to TRBJ2-7; D is uncertain. Trimming took off 2 bases at V and 1 base at J, with 3 bases between the two ends. Germline V gene data show CDR1 as SGHDN and CDR2 as FVKESK. There are 12 residues in the CDR3. The CDR3 sequence is CASSQQSYEQYF. The CDR3 DNA reads as TGTGCCAGCAGCCAACAGTCCTACGAGCAGTACTTC.